One and the same sample provided the 16 T cell receptor beta chains below, sequenced in a study of blood T cell repertoires in COVID-19. Here immunoSEQ multiplex PCR was the method, and the copy in TCRdb shows in-frame clones only, minus some. The table shows 120,000 to 150,000 clones, with roughly four fifths occurring only once. The specimen was PBMCs or T cells enriched from blood (not recorded which). The receptors come from a woman between 18 and 29 years old who had been exposed to COVID-19.

The chain links TRBV19 to TRBJ1-1, with D unresolved. Trimming pared 2 bases from V and 1 base from J, leaving 8 bases between. The CDR3 extends over 14 amino acids. The germline CDR1 and CDR2 sequences are LNHDA and SQIVND (reference sequence). In nucleotides, the CDR3 is TGTGCCAGTAGTATATCCGGGAAGAACACTGAAGCTTTCTTT. Translated, it gives CASSISGKNTEAFF. The whole variable domain, filled in from reference TRBV19 and TRBJ1-1, reads DGGITQSPKYLFRKEGQNVTLSCEQNLNHDAMYWYRQDPGQGLRLIYYSQIVNDFQKGDIAEGYSVSREKKESFPLTVTSAQKNPTAFYLCASSISGKNTEAFFGQGTRLTVV.

The chain has TRBV18 and TRBJ2-3; 7 bases are shared with TRBD2. The CDR3 totals 15 residues. Trimming took 3 bases from V and 5 from J; bases not matched to a gene: 8. CDR1 and CDR2 (germline): KGHSH, LQKENI. CDR3 region: CASSPSRSGEDTQYF. The DNA of the CDR3 is TGTGCCAGCTCACCGAGTCGGAGCGGGGAAGATACGCAGTATTTT.

V and J are TRBV27 and TRBJ1-2, with D uncertain. CDR1 and CDR2 from the germline V gene are MNHEY and SMNVEV (reference sequence). This CDR3 contains 13 residues. V was trimmed by 4 bases and J by 4 bases, leaving 10 bases between them. This chain's CDR3 is CASSSETSYGYTF. The CDR3 region has the DNA TGTGCCAGCAGTTCGGAGACGTCCTATGGCTACACCTTC.

This sequence joins TRBV2 and TRBJ2-1; TRBD2 matches 8 bases. The CDR3 has 16 residues. After removal of 2 bases from V and 0 bases from J, the junction contained 3 bases not matched to a gene. In germline, CDR1 is SNHLY, CDR2 FYNNEI. The CDR3 DNA reads as TGTGCCAGCAGTGAACGCGGGAGGAGCTCCTACAATGAGCAGTTCTTC. Its translation: CASSERGRSSYNEQFF.

V gene TRBV28 combines with J gene TRBJ2-7; TRBD2 agrees at 9 bases. Trimming took 7 bases from V and 5 from J; bases not matched to a gene: 15. The CDR3 runs to 16 residues. Looked up from germline, CDR1 is MDHEN and CDR2 is SYDVKM. Here the CDR3 DNA reads TGTGCCAGCACCGCGGGGGGGGCGACAGGGAACCACGAGCAGTACTTC. This translates into CASTAGGATGNHEQYF. Variable domain in full (rest from reference TRBV28 and TRBJ2-7): DVKVTQSSRYLVKRTGEKVFLECVQDMDHENMFWYRQDPGLGLRLIYFSYDVKMKEKGDIPEGYSVSREKKERFSLILESASTNQTSMYLCASTAGGATGNHEQYFGPGTRLTVT.

The DNA of the CDR3 is TGTGCCAGCAGCCGGGGACTAGCAAGGAATGAGCAGTTCTTC. Encoded protein: CASSRGLARNEQFF. This sequence joins TRBV7-3 and TRBJ2-1; 9 bases line up with TRBD2. The germline V gene encodes CDR1 SGHTA and CDR2 FQGTGA. The CDR3 loop spans 14 amino acids. With V trimmed by 5 bases and J by 7 bases, 6 bases remained unmatched.

The chain employs TRBV3-1 (or the pseudogene TRBV3-2) and TRBJ1-1; D uncertain. Germline V gene lookup returns CDR1 LGHDT and CDR2 YNNKEL (reference sequence). V gave up 1 base and J gave up 7 bases, with 19 bases separating them. The CDR3 consists of 16 residues. The CDR3 region is CASSQAWGGEHLEAFF. Here the CDR3 DNA reads TGTGCCAGCAGCCAAGCTTGGGGTGGGGAGCACCTTGAAGCTTTCTTT.

The table lists this clone with a count of one. The chain is built from TRBV19 and TRBJ2-7; a weak D match, TRBD1 (6 bases). Germline CDR1 LNHDA, CDR2 SQIVND (reference sequence). V lost 3 bases and J lost 4, with 10 bases in between. The CDR3 has 13 residues. CDR3 residues: CASSIGQPYEQYF. The CDR3 region has the DNA TGTGCCAGTAGTATTGGACAGCCTTACGAGCAGTACTTC.

The chain is built from TRBV30 and TRBJ1-5; 8 nucleotides match TRBD1. V was pared by 0 bases and J by 5 bases, with 3 bases of the junction left unmatched. CDR3 length: 14 amino acids. Germline V CDR1 and CDR2: GTSNPN, SVGIG (reference sequence). The CDR3 nucleotides read TGTGCCTGGAGTGTACTACAGGGGGATCAGCCCCAGCATTTT. Its translation: CAWSVLQGDQPQHF.

On this clone: A junction end diverges from the germline sequence, so it may reflect a read error. This rearrangement joins TRBV7-3 to TRBJ2-1; tentative D call: TRBD2 (6 bases). Germline V gene lookup returns CDR1 SGHTA and CDR2 FQGTGA. CDR3 length: 12 amino acids. For the CDR3, the DNA is TGTGCCAGCAGCTACGGAGCGGGTTCACCGGTCTTC. Its protein is CASSYGAGSPVF.

This clone occurred once. As DNA, the CDR3 is TGTGCCAGCAGCGCGCTCGGACAGGGGCCCTACGAGCAGTACTTC. As protein: CASSALGQGPYEQYF. The J gene is TRBJ2-7, the V gene TRBV27, with TRBD1 matching over 9 bases. This CDR3 comprises 15 residues. Germline CDR1 and CDR2: MNHEY and SMNVEV (reference sequence). Unmatched junction bases numbered 8, after V lost 6 bases and J lost 2 bases.

The V gene is TRBV5-1, the J gene TRBJ1-2; tentative D call: TRBD1 (5 bases). The CDR3 spans 12 residues. Germline loops: CDR1 SGHRS, CDR2 YFSETQ. With 4 bases removed from V and 3 bases from J, the gap between germline ends came to 7 bases. For the CDR3, the DNA is TGCGCCAGCAGCATGGGGCACTATGGCTACACCTTC. Its protein is CASSMGHYGYTF.

This clone was recorded only once. The chain carries TRBV28 and TRBJ2-7, with unresolved D. The V gene's germline CDR1 is MDHEN and CDR2 SYDVKM. With 6 bases removed from V and 0 bases from J, the gap between germline ends came to 6 bases. The CDR3 runs to 12 residues. The CDR3 region has the DNA TGTGCCAGCAGACCTAGCTCCTACGAGCAGTACTTC. This encodes CASRPSSYEQYF. The whole variable domain, filled in from reference TRBV28 and TRBJ2-7, reads DVKVTQSSRYLVKRTGEKVFLECVQDMDHENMFWYRQDPGLGLRLIYFSYDVKMKEKGDIPEGYSVSREKKERFSLILESASTNQTSMYLCASRPSSYEQYFGPGTRLTVT.

The V and J genes are TRBV7-8 and TRBJ1-2, with 10 bases that match TRBD1. CDR3 size: 13 residues. Germline CDR1 SGHVS, CDR2 FQNEAQ. J was trimmed by 7 bases and V by 5 bases; bases with no gene match: 4. CDR3 sequence reads: CASSSRQGAGYTF. CDR3 in DNA: TGTGCCAGCAGCAGTAGACAGGGGGCTGGCTACACCTTC. Complete variable domain (other parts from reference TRBV7-8 and TRBJ1-2): GAGVSQSPRYKVAKRGQDVALRCDPISGHVSLFWYQQALGQGPEFLTYFQNEAQLDKSGLPSDRFFAERPEGSVSTLKIQRTQQEDSAVYLCASSSRQGAGYTFGSGTRLTVV.

This sequence joins TRBV30 and TRBJ2-1; 8 bases map to TRBD1. V shed 0 bases, J shed 0 bases, and the junction held 13 bases outside the gene matches. This CDR3 has 19 amino acids. Germline assignment: CDR1 GTSNPN and CDR2 SVGIG (reference sequence). CDR3 nucleotides: TGTGCCTGGAGTGTACTAGTCAGGGGGCTACCTAGCTCCTACAATGAGCAGTTCTTC. Amino acid sequence: CAWSVLVRGLPSSYNEQFF.

The chain joins TRBV7-9 to TRBJ2-1; 10 bases fit TRBD2. Germline CDR1 reads SEHNR; CDR2 reads FQNEAQ (reference sequence). J gave up 6 bases and V 5 bases, and 7 bases lay outside the gene matches. CDR3 length equals 15 residues. DNA for the CDR3: TGTGCCAGCAGCCCCACGGGACTAGCGCCCAATGAGCAGTTCTTC. Translation gives CASSPTGLAPNEQFF.